The sequence of this TCR beta chain was determined in a study of monozygotic twins with cystic fibrosis. Across the study: Libraries were built from 2.5 to 3.5 micrograms of fragmented DNA using about 15 PCR cycles.

Libraries were prepared by immunoSEQ multiplex PCR; TCRdb keeps only in-frame clonotypes and omits some of them. The sample yields fewer than 25,000 clones, about 83% seen once. Germline CDR1 and CDR2: GTSNPN and SVGIG (reference sequence). The CDR3 is made up of 12 amino acids. V gave up 2 bases and J gave up 5 bases, with 7 bases separating them. Whole-study results and caveats: Co-twins had the most similar V usage for 13 of 16 pairs, J for 8.

Comments on this clone: Its antigen is unidentified.

Sequencing was performed on blood. The chain recombines TRBV30 with TRBJ2-4; D is unclear. The clonotype comes from a woman in her twenties or thirties with cystic fibrosis. The CDR3 loop reads CAWSIGQNIQYF. The DNA of the CDR3 is TGTGCCTGGAGTATTGGACAAAACATTCAGTACTTC.